This TCR beta chain emerged from a study of neurological immune-mediated disorders. This clonotype came up many times. Each TCR transcript was tagged with a 10-nucleotide random UMI during 5'RACE. TCRdb processed the 5' RACE reads anew with MiXCR; each CDR3 protein has one entry. Among about 55,000 distinct CDR3 sequences listed, roughly 4.3% were seen once. Per germline, CDR1 SEHNR and CDR2 FQNEAQ (reference sequence). The germline V and J ends were trimmed by 0 bases and 5 bases, with 13 bases remaining between them. This CDR3 has 15 residues. The sequenced sample consisted of PBMCs. The receptor's source is a man aged 50 to 60 with multiple sclerosis. The chain recombines TRBV7-9 with TRBJ1-1; D may be TRBD1 (5 bases). The CDR3 nucleotides are TGTGCCAGCAGCTTAGCAGGGGCAGGGCGGACTGAAGCTTTCTTT. It translates to CASSLAGAGRTEAFF.